Following are 3 T cell receptor beta chains from one sample sequenced in a study of CD8 T cells in Susac syndrome. Random hexamers served to reverse transcribe about 0.45 to 1 ug RNA. Via MiXCR, TCRdb re-called the immunoSEQ multiplex PCR reads, giving one row per CDR3 protein. The sample contains under 85,000 distinct CDR3 sequences, about 94% of which appear only once. The source material was CD8+ T cells from PBMCs. The receptors here all came from a human donor with Susac syndrome.

CDR3 in DNA: TGCGCCAGCAGCCTTCGGGACAGGGCCCACGAGCAGTACTTC. This gives the protein CASSLRDRAHEQYF. The chain recombines TRBV5-1 with TRBJ2-7; 9 nucleotides align to TRBD1. Germline V CDR1 and CDR2: SGHRS, YFSETQ. Trimming cost V 4 bases and J 5 bases; bases outside gene matches: 7. The CDR3 has 14 residues.

The chain is built from TRBV3-1 and TRBJ2-7, with D perhaps matching TRBD1 or TRBD2 (5 bases each). The germline V gene has CDR1 LGHDT and CDR2 YNNKEL (reference sequence). The CDR3 covers 16 residues. Trimming cost V 2 bases and J 7 bases, with 21 bases left between them. The CDR3 DNA reads as TGTGCCAGCAGCCAAACACCGGGGACCCTTTTAGTGGAGCAGTACTTC. As protein: CASSQTPGTLLVEQYF.

This chain links TRBV7-2 with TRBJ1-4; D unresolved. V lost 1 base, J lost 3 bases, and 9 bases lay in between. This CDR3 is built from 15 residues. Germline V gene data show CDR1 as SGHTA and CDR2 as FQGNSA. The CDR3 spells CASSLVSIPNEKLFF. The DNA of the CDR3 is TGTGCCAGCAGCTTAGTGTCGATTCCTAATGAAAAACTGTTTTTT. The complete variable domain, with remaining parts taken from reference TRBV7-2 and TRBJ1-4, reads GAGVSQSPSNKVTEKGKDVELRCDPISGHTALYWYRQSLGQGLEFLIYFQGNSAPDKSGLPSDRFSAERTGGSVSTLTIQRTQQEDSAVYLCASSLVSIPNEKLFFGSGTQLSVL.